This T cell receptor (beta chain) is drawn from a study of regulatory T cells in long-lasting Graves disease. Relying on iRepertoire HTBI primers and Arm-PCR of CDR3 regions, the team built TCR beta libraries. TCRdb re-analysed the multiplex PCR reads in MiXCR, keeping a single row per CDR3 protein. Of roughly 400,000 distinct CDR3 sequences listed, 15% are singletons. Time point indicated: newly diagnosed GD, antithyroid drugs for less than 3 months. After RNA was extracted from PBMCs, the TCR library was made from it. Staff took about 10 milliliters of peripheral blood and put it into EDTA tubes. In germline, CDR1 is MNHNS, CDR2 SASEGT. The CDR3 covers 13 residues. Trimming pared 5 bases from V and 5 bases from J, leaving 12 bases between. This sample was shared with a second study, whose subject was T cells in Graves' hyperthyroidism and ophthalmopathy. Per that paper: Researchers found most expanded thyroid clonotypes above 0.001 in blood as well.

The J gene is TRBJ1-2, the V gene TRBV6-1; D is unresolved. The TCR was taken from a woman aged 40 to 49 with Graves disease. The source was peripheral blood mononuclear cells (PBMCs), collected at new diagnosis, from a patient treated with antithyroid drugs. The CDR3 DNA sequence: TGTGCCAGCAGTAAAAACCTGGGGTATGGCTACACCTTC. Amino acid sequence: CASSKNLGYGYTF.